The present entry profiles one TCR beta chain with its context. Antigen unknown. This beta chain is off target for a library built for alpha chains, so its abundance means little. This specimen comes from a study of spatial heterogeneity in lung cancer. Overall study results and limits: There was tracking of ubiquitous and regional nonsynonymous mutations by the respective counts of ubiquitous and regional expanded TCRs. Higher tumor mutation counts went along with higher counts of expanded intratumoral alpha and beta TCRs.

Described time point: sample taken at primary tumor resection. Sequencing covered unsorted whole RNA taken from tumor, nontumor lung or frozen PBMC. TCRdb analysed the 5' RACE reads with MiXCR anew, one entry per CDR3 protein. Of 1,100 or so distinct CDR3 sequences in the sample, about 31% were seen once. Trimming took 2 bases from V and 4 from J, leaving 11 bases between them. The CDR3 loop spans 15 amino acids. Germline V gene lookup returns CDR1 SEHNR and CDR2 FQNEAQ (reference sequence). Specimen: lung tumor tissue, collected at surgery. V usage is TRBV7-9 and J usage is TRBJ2-2; maybe TRBD2 (5 bases). The receptor's source is a male donor with early-stage non-small cell lung cancer. The CDR3 DNA sequence: TGTGCCAGCAGCTTAATCAGGACTCGCACCGGGGAGCTGTTTTTT. It specifies CASSLIRTRTGELFF.